The 10 T cell receptor beta chains below all came from one sample that was sequenced in a study of post-analysis software for immune sequencing data. Incorporated into the TCR beta cDNA libraries were unique molecular identifiers, which served to reduce PCR and sequencing biases. TCRdb fed the PCR reads into MiXCR, producing one record per CDR3 protein. This sample has about 540,000 distinct CDR3 sequences, with approximately 31% found just once. Their cognate antigens are unknown. The study's findings and limits: Controls showed lower frequencies than patients for roughly 5 TRBV segments, and TRBV5-6, TRBV5-1 and TRBV20-1 were among these.

The sequenced material came from blood. The receptor source for this set is a girl between 2 and 17 years old with multiple sclerosis.

V usage is TRBV2 and J usage is TRBJ1-6, with D unresolved. CDR1 is SNHLY, CDR2 FYNNEI, per germline. This CDR3 is built from 15 residues. Trimming left V 3 bases short and J 11 bases short, with 17 bases between. DNA of the CDR3: TGTGCCAGCAGTGAGGCGGAACTGGGAAGGGCACCCCTCCACTTT. It yields the protein CASSEAELGRAPLHF.

The table lists this clonotype with a few counts. This chain connects TRBV20-1 to TRBJ1-1, with 7 bases fitting TRBD1. The germline V gene encodes CDR1 DFQATT and CDR2 SNEGSKA (reference sequence). V shed 5 bases, J shed 4 bases, and the junction held 4 bases outside the gene matches. CDR3 length: 12 amino acids. This CDR3 is CSAPDRATEAFF. CDR3 bases: TGCAGTGCTCCTGACAGGGCCACTGAAGCTTTCTTT.

The chain recombines TRBV5-5 with TRBJ2-3; D is perhaps TRBD1 or TRBD2 (6 bases each). This CDR3 comprises 15 residues. V was clipped by 0 bases and J by 6 bases, with 14 bases between them. CDR1 is SGHKS, CDR2 YYEKEE, per germline (reference sequence). The CDR3 DNA follows: TGTGCCAGCAGCTTGGCCGGGGGCAGTGGGGATACGCAGTATTTT. It translates to CASSLAGGSGDTQYF.

This clonotype was seen a few times. The chain has TRBV6-1 and TRBJ2-7; D ambiguous. The V end lost 3 bases, the J end lost 3 bases, and 9 bases lay between the germline ends. This CDR3 is 13 amino acids long. Per germline, CDR1 MNHNS and CDR2 SASEGT. The CDR3 DNA follows: TGTGCCAGCAGTGAGGGTATTTACTACGAGCAGTACTTC. This translates into CASSEGIYYEQYF.

The chain joins TRBV27 to TRBJ1-2; D gene ambiguous. The V end was cut by 1 base, the J end by 5 bases, with 14 bases between. Germline CDR1 reads MNHEY; CDR2 reads SMNVEV (reference sequence). The CDR3 totals 15 residues. CDR3 sequence: CASSLYEGLGYGYTF. The CDR3 nucleotides are TGTGCCAGCAGTTTATATGAGGGTTTGGGATATGGCTACACCTTC.

This clonotype was detected only a few times. The chain uses TRBV20-1 and TRBJ2-3; 7 bases are a match to TRBD2. The germline V gene has CDR1 DFQATT and CDR2 SNEGSKA (reference sequence). Germline trimming cut 1 base from V and 2 bases from J; bases unmatched to any gene: 15. The CDR3 consists of 18 residues. CDR3 in amino acids: CSARGLSKRGDYTDTQYF. The CDR3 bases are TGCAGTGCTAGAGGGTTATCTAAGCGGGGCGACTACACAGATACGCAGTATTTT.

The V call is TRBV11-1, the J call TRBJ1-1; 8 nucleotides agree with TRBD1. The CDR3 covers 14 residues. Per germline, CDR1 SGHAT and CDR2 FQDESV (reference sequence). With 4 bases clipped from V and 4 bases from J, the junction kept 5 bases outside the gene matches. The DNA for the CDR3 is TGTGCCAGCAGCTCCCTGGACAGGGTCACTGAAGCTTTCTTT. It yields the protein CASSSLDRVTEAFF.

The V gene is TRBV28, the J gene TRBJ2-5; 9 nucleotides align to TRBD1. Per the germline V gene, CDR1 is MDHEN and CDR2 is SYDVKM. This CDR3 spans 15 amino acids. J gave up 3 bases and V 6 bases, and 8 bases lay outside the gene matches. In DNA, the CDR3 is TGTGCCAGCAGGTCGCCGGGACAGGGTGAAGAGACCCAGTACTTC. Translating gives CASRSPGQGEETQYF.

This clonotype has a count of ten or more. The chain combines TRBV12-3 or TRBV12-4 with TRBJ2-5; 7 bases map to TRBD2. V was pared by 10 bases and J by 4 bases, with 3 bases of the junction left unmatched. The CDR3 loop spans 11 amino acids. The CDR3 reads CATGTTETQYF. CDR3 nucleotides: TGTGCCACCGGGACTACAGAGACCCAGTACTTC.

V gene TRBV4-2 combines with J gene TRBJ2-5; 7 positions agree with TRBD2. With V trimmed by 4 bases and J by 2 bases, 7 bases remained unmatched. Germline CDR1 reads LGHNA; CDR2 reads YNFKEQ. The CDR3 has 15 amino acids. The CDR3 loop reads CASSPLKGGQETQYF. The CDR3 DNA reads as TGTGCCAGCAGCCCACTGAAGGGAGGGCAAGAGACCCAGTACTTC.